Sequencing of this T cell receptor (beta chain) was carried out in a study of shared clonotypes between healthy human individuals. Study outcomes and limitations: Generation of non-shared clonotypes was less probable than generation of clonotypes shared by all four donors.

Germline values: CDR1 SGHTA, CDR2 FQGTGA. V was clipped by 5 bases and J by 8 bases; unmatched bases: 9. CDR3 size: 14 residues. About this clone itself: Its antigen is still unknown.

Measured with immunoSEQ multiplex PCR; TCRdb has only the in-frame clones, and not every one. The data show over a million clones, with 98% to 99% seen just once and about 0.34% held by the top ten. The sequence was collected from a man aged 25-40 years in good health. This chain connects TRBV7-3 to TRBJ1-3; 7 bases match TRBD1. The sequenced sample was naive CD4+ T cells sorted from blood. Subset denoted: CD45RA+ positively selected. The CDR3: CASSETGDRDTIYF. In DNA form, the CDR3 reads TGTGCCAGCAGCGAAACAGGGGACCGGGACACCATATATTTT.